This T cell receptor (beta chain) was retrieved from a study of CD8 T cells in Susac syndrome. As regards this clonotype: The antigen remains unidentified.

The CDR3 loop spans 15 amino acids. V was cut by 1 base and J by 1 base, with 11 bases left in between. Germline V gene lookup returns CDR1 SGHNT and CDR2 YYREEE (reference sequence). Purification of the CD8+ and CD4+ T cells relied on negative isolation, and TEMRA cells underwent FACS enrichment. Findings of the study overall: The study recognized that its TCR sequencing and HLA analysis covered a relatively small number of individuals. The CD4+ T cell repertoires, which came from Susac syndrome patients, showed no sign of clonal expansion.

Random hexamers were used to reverse transcribe an amount of about 0.5 to 1 ug RNA. Across 54 Vbeta and 13 Jbeta, immunoSEQ multiplex PCR amplified TCR beta CDR3. TCRdb analysed the immunoSEQ multiplex PCR reads with MiXCR anew, one entry per CDR3 protein. The profile shows some 94,000 distinct CDR3 sequences, roughly 94% of them singletons. The chain uses TRBV5-4 and TRBJ1-1, with D unclear. This clonotype was obtained from a human donor with Susac syndrome. Input material: CD4+ T cells from PBMCs. The CDR3 loop reads CASSLSVRENTEAFF. As DNA, the CDR3 is TGTGCCAGCAGCTTGTCGGTCCGAGAGAACACTGAAGCTTTCTTT.